This T cell receptor beta chain was identified in a study of T cell responses to AZD1222 COVID-19 vaccine. About the research overall: Second-dose intervals near 4 or 12 weeks were combined. The study, taken as a whole, reports: Spike as a whole was targeted by vaccine-associated CD4 TCRs, dominant at 160-218 and 743-854. Donors were largely white British and mainly female; clonal diversity was possibly underestimated.

Comment on this clone: No antigen is known for it.

CDR1 SGHRS and CDR2 YFSETQ come from the germline V gene. There are 16 residues in the CDR3. With 4 bases clipped from V and 4 bases from J, the junction kept 12 bases outside the gene matches. The method was immunoSEQ multiplex PCR; TCRdb's version includes in-frame clones alone and lacks a portion of them. The top ten hold 2.2% of the sample, which has approximately 110,000 clones, over 85% seen once. The input for sequencing was peripheral blood, taken on day 0 of AZD1222 vaccination. This receptor was identified in an adult in good health. The chain links TRBV5-1 to TRBJ1-1; 8 bases map to TRBD1. For the CDR3, the DNA is TGCGCCAGCAGCGCACCCCTCCAGGGGGCAGGCACTGAAGCTTTCTTT. The encoded protein is CASSAPLQGAGTEAFF.